The T cell receptor beta chain under discussion was sequenced for a study of T cells in Graves' hyperthyroidism and ophthalmopathy. Broader study findings: In the blood, most expanded thyroid clonotypes above 0.001 appeared as well.

Ophthalmopathy patients had moderate-to-severe active disease, CAS ≥3, NOSPECS ≥4, and disease duration under 3 months. Unmatched junction bases numbered 8, after V lost 3 bases and J lost 3 bases. Germline loops: CDR1 DFQATT, CDR2 SNEGSKA (reference sequence). The CDR3 runs 15 residues. Researchers amplified the TCR beta CDR3 regions from RNA transcripts. The TCR CDR3 first-round RT-PCR relied on the HTBI primer set. In TCRdb, the multiplex PCR reads were re-called with MiXCR into one record per CDR3 protein. The table lists 450,000 to 650,000 distinct CDR3 sequences, 17% of them singletons. This clonotype was picked up many times. Its antigen is not known.

The chain uses TRBV20-1 and TRBJ1-2; 9 nucleotides agree with TRBD1. The specimen was blood. The origin of this receptor is a woman between 18 and 29 years old with Graves' ophthalmopathy. DNA for the CDR3: TGCAGTGCTAGGACAGGGGGGGAAGGGCACTATGGCTACACCTTC. Its protein is CSARTGGEGHYGYTF.